The 8 T cell receptor beta chains listed next were all sequenced from one sample in a study of cytomegalovirus exposure and HLA in healthy donors. PCR amplification relied on 60 Vbeta primers (plus 13 Jbeta primers). The method was immunoSEQ multiplex PCR; TCRdb's version includes in-frame clones alone and lacks a portion of them. This table has 150,000 to 200,000 clones, around 80% appearing once. Sequenced input: PBMCs. These receptors all stem from a male donor in good health and CMV-seropositive.

This chain joins TRBV28 and TRBJ2-1, with 7 bases that match TRBD2. CDR1 is MDHEN and CDR2 is SYDVKM in the germline V gene. The CDR3 loop spans 14 amino acids. V was clipped by 9 bases and J by 5 bases; unmatched bases: 10. CDR3 DNA sequence: TGTGCCAGTTACGAAGCGGGAAGGAACAATGAGCAGTTCTTC. Translated: CASYEAGRNNEQFF.

The CDR3, as DNA: TGTGCCAGCAGCCGAAAGGGGATAACACAGGCTGAAGCTTTCTTT. It translates to CASSRKGITQAEAFF. The chain is built from TRBV5-4 and TRBJ1-1; D might be TRBD1 (5 bases). V lost 4 bases and J lost 6, with 19 bases in between. The CDR3 is 15 residues long. Germline CDR1 SGHNT, CDR2 YYREEE (reference sequence).

The V and J genes are TRBV6-5 and TRBJ1-2; D might be TRBD1 (6 bases). V gave up 2 bases and J gave up 3 bases, with 10 bases separating them. The germline V gene encodes CDR1 MNHEY and CDR2 SVGAGI. The CDR3 spans 14 residues. The DNA for the CDR3 is TGTGCCAGCAGTTACAGGGGGTCCCACTATGGCTACACCTTC. Its translation: CASSYRGSHYGYTF.

The J gene is TRBJ2-3, the V gene TRBV28; a possible D gene is TRBD1 (7 bases). In germline, CDR1 is MDHEN, CDR2 SYDVKM. The ends were cut back, 6 bases at V and 2 bases at J, with 12 bases in the middle. This CDR3 comprises 14 residues. The DNA for the CDR3 is TGTGCCAGCAGCCAGGGGGGCTCCACAGATACGCAGTATTTT. Its translation: CASSQGGSTDTQYF.

The chain combines TRBV4-3 with TRBJ2-1; D is unclear. This CDR3 has 11 amino acids. Per the germline V gene, CDR1 is LGHNA and CDR2 is YSLEER. The V end was cut by 6 bases, the J end by 7 bases, with 7 bases between. For the CDR3, the DNA is TGCGCCAGCAGGCTAGAAAATGAGCAGTTCTTC. Its translation is CASRLENEQFF.

This clone was counted a single time. The chain couples TRBV9 to TRBJ1-2; TRBD1 might be the D (6 bases). Trimming left V 0 bases short and J 3 bases short, with 12 bases between. In germline, CDR1 is SGDLS, CDR2 YYNGEE. The CDR3 consists of 15 residues. The CDR3 here is CASSVGQGLHYGYTF. The CDR3 bases are TGTGCCAGCAGCGTAGGGCAGGGGTTACACTATGGCTACACCTTC. Variable domain in full (rest from reference TRBV9 and TRBJ1-2): DSGVTQTPKHLITATGQRVTLRCSPRSGDLSVYWYQQSLDQGLQFLIQYYNGEERAKGNILERFSAQQFPDLHSELNLSSLELGDSALYFCASSVGQGLHYGYTFGSGTRLTVV.

This sequence joins TRBV6-6 and TRBJ2-7; D might be TRBD2 (5 bases). Germline V CDR1 and CDR2: MNHNY, SVGAGI (reference sequence). This CDR3 region has 12 residues. V was trimmed by 0 bases and J by 6 bases, leaving 6 bases between them. The CDR3 loop reads CASSYSEGEQYF. The CDR3 nucleotides are TGTGCCAGCAGTTACTCAGAGGGCGAGCAGTACTTC.

This chain connects TRBV6-5 to TRBJ1-6, with 9 bases matching TRBD1. After removal of 7 bases from V and 12 bases from J, the junction contained 4 bases not matched to a gene. In germline, CDR1 is MNHEY, CDR2 SVGAGI. CDR3 length: 12 residues. Here the CDR3 reads CASTNRGQPLHF. The CDR3 DNA sequence: TGTGCCAGCACCAACAGGGGGCAACCCCTCCACTTT.